The 11 T cell receptor beta chains listed next were all sequenced from one sample in a study of T-cell reconstitution after alpha-beta-depleted transplantation in children. TCRbeta library preparation incorporated unique molecular identifiers. TCRdb independently ran MiXCR on the PCR reads; one entry per CDR3 protein. The sample lists around 600,000 distinct CDR3 sequences, roughly 10% occurring once. The sample here was PBMCs from the stem cell graft donor, taken from the stem cell graft. These receptors came from a human donor who donated a stem cell graft to a child with acute myeloid leukemia.

This clonotype was seen a handful of times. The rearrangement joins TRBV7-8 to TRBJ2-7, with 10 positions matching TRBD1. The CDR3 is 14 residues long. Trimming removed 5 bases from V and 5 bases from J; junction bases left unmatched: 6. Germline V gene sequence: CDR1 SGHVS, CDR2 FQNEAQ. As DNA, the CDR3 is TGTGCCAGCAGCCCTGGACAGGGGGTGCACGAGCAGTACTTC. Protein sequence: CASSPGQGVHEQYF.

This clonotype was detected many times. The chain uses TRBV6-5 and TRBJ1-2; D might be TRBD1 (5 bases). This CDR3 comprises 16 residues. Germline V gene data show CDR1 as MNHEY and CDR2 as SVGAGI. The germline V and J ends were trimmed by 6 bases and 0 bases, with 17 bases remaining between them. The CDR3 nucleotides read TGTGCCAGCAGATTTAGATGGACAAGCGCTAACTATGGCTACACCTTC. Its translation is CASRFRWTSANYGYTF.

This clonotype was picked up a small number of times. The J gene is TRBJ1-2, the V gene TRBV6-1; 7 bases fit TRBD1. Germline assignment: CDR1 MNHNS and CDR2 SASEGT. This CDR3 contains 18 residues. V dropped 6 bases and J dropped 5; count of bases not matched to a gene: 21. CDR3 sequence: CASSAHWTLAKGAYGYTF. The CDR3 nucleotides are TGTGCCAGCAGCGCCCACTGGACTCTAGCTAAGGGGGCTTATGGCTACACCTTC.

V is TRBV10-3 and J is TRBJ1-1; 11 bases fit TRBD1. Germline lookup yields CDR1 ENHRY and CDR2 SYGVKD. The CDR3 spans 14 residues. With V trimmed by 6 bases and J by 5 bases, 5 bases remained unmatched. CDR3 bases: TGTGCCATCAGGGACAGGGGGCGAGAAACTGAAGCTTTCTTT. It is translated as CAIRDRGRETEAFF.

The rearrangement uses TRBV20-1 and TRBJ1-5, with D unresolved. Trimming cost V 3 bases and J 0 bases, with 9 bases left between them. Germline CDR1 DFQATT, CDR2 SNEGSKA (reference sequence). The CDR3 length is 14 residues. Here the CDR3 DNA reads TGCAGTGCTAGTAAGCACTATAGCAATCAGCCCCAGCATTTT. This sequence encodes CSASKHYSNQPQHF.

As concerns this clonotype: A single base separates this from a much larger clone, so it may be a read error. In this CDR3 the conserved last residue, phenylalanine or tryptophan, is missing, so a read error is likely. V gene TRBV27 combines with J gene TRBJ2-1; D gene unclear. The germline V gene encodes CDR1 MNHEY and CDR2 SMNVEV (reference sequence). Trimming pared 6 bases from V and 7 bases from J, leaving 16 bases between. The CDR3 has 14 amino acids. The CDR3, as DNA: TGTGCCAGCAGCACTTCGAGGCTGACGAATGAGCAGTTCGTC. Its protein product is CASSTSRLTNEQFV.

This clonotype came up many times. The V call is TRBV12-3 or TRBV12-4, the J call TRBJ1-1; D is perhaps TRBD1 (5 bases). The length of the CDR3 is 11 residues. V shed 5 bases and J shed 9 bases, with 10 bases lying between them. The CDR3 reads CASSRTPKAFF. CDR3 nucleotide sequence: TGTGCCAGCAGTAGGACACCCAAAGCTTTCTTT.

The V call is TRBV7-9, the J call TRBJ2-7, with D uncertain. The CDR3 has 14 amino acids. The V gene's germline CDR1 is SEHNR and CDR2 FQNEAQ (reference sequence). V lost 3 bases and J lost 6, with 15 bases in between. CDR3 nucleotide sequence: TGTGCCAGCAGCTTTCGACATCCCTACCGCGAGCAGTACTTC. Translation gives CASSFRHPYREQYF. The full variable domain, rest sourced from reference TRBV7-9 and TRBJ2-7, is DTGVSQNPRHKITKRGQNVTFRCDPISEHNRLYWYRQTLGQGPEFLTYFQNEAQLEKSRLLSDRFSAERPKGSFSTLEIQRTEQGDSAMYLCASSFRHPYREQYFGPGTRLTVT.

This clonotype was observed a handful of times. The chain couples TRBV2 to TRBJ2-1; TRBD1 aligns across 7 bases. Germline values: CDR1 SNHLY, CDR2 FYNNEI. This CDR3 is built from 13 residues. Trimming cost V 4 bases and J 9 bases; bases outside gene matches: 6. The CDR3 loop is CASSGRYRGEQFF. The CDR3 DNA reads as TGTGCCAGCAGTGGCAGATACAGGGGTGAGCAGTTCTTC.

This clonotype was detected a few times. The chain couples TRBV2 to TRBJ2-1; TRBD1 matches 7 bases. CDR3 length: 14 amino acids. The ends lost 4 bases at V and 7 bases at J; junction bases unmatched: 7. CDR1 and CDR2 (germline): SNHLY, FYNNEI. Here the CDR3 DNA reads TGTGCCAGCAGTGGAGGGGGCGGACAGAATGAGCAGTTCTTC. Residues: CASSGGGGQNEQFF.

This clonotype was observed at least ten times. The V call is TRBV29-1, the J call TRBJ2-5, with TRBD1 as a possible D gene (5 bases). Trimming took 0 bases from V and 3 from J, leaving 14 bases between them. From germline, CDR1 is SQVTM and CDR2 ANQGSEA. This CDR3 is 15 amino acids long. Here the CDR3 reads CSVEDQEDTEETQYF. Written as DNA, the CDR3 is TGCAGCGTTGAAGATCAAGAGGACACCGAAGAGACCCAGTACTTC. The full variable domain, in which reference TRBV29-1 and TRBJ2-5 provide the parts outside the CDR3, is SAVISQKPSRDICQRGTSLTIQCQVDSQVTMMFWYRQQPGQSLTLIATANQGSEATYESGFVIDKFPISRPNLTFSTLTVSNMSPEDSSIYLCSVEDQEDTEETQYFGPGTRLLVL.